These T cell receptor beta chains were read from a single sample in a study of T cell responses to AZD1222 COVID-19 vaccine. The protocol was immunoSEQ multiplex PCR, while the TCRdb copy is restricted to in-frame clones and leaves out a portion. The top ten clones hold about 3% of a sample with about 87,000 clones, roughly 90% of them seen once. The starting material was peripheral blood, obtained on day 0 of AZD1222 vaccination. These receptors all come from an adult in good health. Each CDR3 is given with its conserved first and last residue. The D gene is left open where the match is weak. Clone size is shown for a subset of rows, as once, few, many or a class of expanded clone.

J	size	D	V	CDR3	DNA
TRBJ2-5	.	TRBD2	TRBV3-1/TRBV3-2	CASSQAMSGRAQETQYF	TGTGCCAGCAGCCAAGCCATGAGCGGGAGGGCCCAGGAGACCCAGTACTTC
TRBJ2-7	.	TRBD2	TRBV29-1	CSVEKGIPSGSYEQYF	TGCAGCGTTGAGAAGGGGATTCCTAGCGGCTCCTACGAGCAGTACTTC
TRBJ2-3	.	.	TRBV7-3	CASSLRSSTDTQYF	TGTGCCAGCAGCTTACGGAGTAGCACAGATACGCAGTATTTT
TRBJ1-5	.	.	TRBV6-6	CASIDRQSNQPQHF	TGTGCCAGCATAGACCGGCAGTCCAATCAGCCCCAGCATTTT
TRBJ1-1	.	.	TRBV6-2/TRBV6-3	CASSYRPGDTEAFF	TGTGCCAGCAGTTACCGTCCAGGAGACACTGAAGCTTTCTTT
TRBJ2-2	.	.	TRBV18	CASSPASVNTGELFF	TGTGCCAGCTCACCCGCCAGCGTCAACACCGGGGAGCTGTTTTTT
TRBJ2-3	.	.	TRBV11-2	CASSLSGRGDTQYF	TGTGCCAGCAGCTTATCGGGCAGAGGAGATACGCAGTATTTT
TRBJ2-7	.	TRBD2	TRBV24-1	CATSLLAGGHSYEQYF	TGTGCCACCAGTCTACTAGCGGGAGGGCACTCCTACGAGCAGTACTTC
TRBJ2-1	.	.	TRBV7-6	CASSSGGQPLNEQFF	TGTGCCAGCAGCTCGGGCGGACAGCCGCTCAATGAGCAGTTCTTC
TRBJ1-1	once	TRBD1	TRBV14	CASSQDRVTEAFF	TGTGCCAGCAGCCAGGACAGGGTCACTGAAGCTTTCTTT
TRBJ1-2	.	.	TRBV10-3	CAISGNSDGYTF	TGTGCCATCAGTGGCAACAGTGATGGCTACACCTTC
TRBJ2-7	.	.	TRBV19	CASGDSYEQYF	TGTGCCAGTGGGGATTCATACGAGCAGTACTTC
TRBJ1-1	.	.	TRBV9	CASSPHGGTEAFF	TGTGCCAGCAGCCCCCACGGGGGAACTGAAGCTTTCTTT
TRBJ2-3	.	.	TRBV3-1/TRBV3-2	CASSPPGRRTDTQYF	TGTGCCAGCAGCCCCCCGGGACGTCGCACAGATACGCAGTATTTT
TRBJ2-1	.	.	TRBV11-2	CASSQSSEQFF	TGTGCCAGCAGCCAGAGTTCTGAGCAGTTCTTC
TRBJ2-7	.	TRBD2	TRBV10-3	CAISEGGSGRANEQYF	TGTGCCATCAGTGAAGGGGGTAGCGGGAGGGCCAACGAGCAGTACTTC
TRBJ1-1	.	.	TRBV5-1	CASSVLPGVNTEAFF	TGCGCCAGCAGCGTCCTCCCGGGGGTGAACACTGAAGCTTTCTTT
TRBJ1-1	.	.	TRBV28	CASSSGGEWNTEAFF	TGTGCCAGCAGTTCGGGAGGCGAATGGAACACTGAAGCTTTCTTT
TRBJ2-7	.	.	TRBV27	CASSAGTASSYEQYF	TGTGCCAGCAGTGCAGGTACGGCGAGCTCCTACGAGCAGTACTTC
TRBJ2-2	once	.	TRBV18	CASSPPIYRDAHGELFF	TGTGCCAGCTCACCACCAATCTACCGGGATGCCCACGGGGAGCTGTTTTTT
TRBJ1-4	.	.	TRBV29-1	CSVGGEKLFF	TGCAGCGTTGGCGGGGAAAAACTGTTTTTT
TRBJ2-7	.	.	TRBV27	CASSLSTGEQYF	TGTGCCAGCAGTTTATCCACTGGCGAGCAGTACTTC
TRBJ1-1	.	.	TRBV6-5	CASSYRIRYTEAFF	TGTGCCAGCAGCTACCGAATTAGATACACTGAAGCTTTCTTT
TRBJ1-1	.	.	TRBV28	CASSPSSRRTRNTEAFF	TGTGCCAGCAGTCCATCCTCCCGCAGAACACGGAACACTGAAGCTTTCTTT
TRBJ2-5	once	.	TRBV18	CASSPDMGRQETQYF	TGTGCCAGCTCACCAGACATGGGAAGACAAGAGACCCAGTACTTC
TRBJ1-2	.	TRBD1	TRBV6-5	CASRVLQGSGYGYTF	TGTGCCAGCAGAGTACTACAGGGGTCGGGCTATGGCTACACCTTC
TRBJ2-1	.	.	TRBV7-8	CASSLIDSDNEQFF	TGTGCCAGCAGCTTAATAGACAGCGACAATGAGCAGTTCTTC
TRBJ2-5	.	TRBD1	TRBV29-1	CSVQGAAETQYF	TGCAGCGTACAGGGGGCCGCAGAGACCCAGTACTTC
TRBJ2-6	.	.	TRBV28	CASSGPSGANVLTF	TGTGCCAGCAGTGGGCCCTCTGGGGCCAACGTCCTGACTTTC
TRBJ1-2	few	.	TRBV6-2/TRBV6-3	CASSPPRAYGYTF	TGTGCCAGCAGCCCCCCGAGGGCCTATGGCTACACCTTC
TRBJ2-6	.	.	TRBV7-9	CASSLGGTGANVLTF	TGTGCCAGCAGCTTAGGGGGTACTGGGGCCAACGTCCTGACTTTC
TRBJ1-1	.	.	TRBV5-1	CASGRGSANTEAFF	TGCGCCAGCGGGAGGGGTTCAGCGAACACTGAAGCTTTCTTT